Included here is one T cell receptor beta chain sequence, with context. Its antigen remains unidentified. The sample has other DNA sequences that encode this CDR3 too. The sample is drawn from a study of T cell responses to AZD1222 COVID-19 vaccine. Study results and limitations: The donor cohort was predominantly white British with a female majority, and clonal diversity may have been underestimated. Repertoire collection took place solely once the T cell response had peaked. Targeting of unmutated variant regions was reportedly seen in nearly half of spike-specific TCRs.

Second doses that came at about 4 or about 12 weeks were put together. The CDR3 has 12 residues. CDR1 and CDR2 (germline): SGHRS, YFSETQ. With 3 bases removed from V and 8 bases from J, the gap between germline ends came to 11 bases. Generated by immunoSEQ multiplex PCR, the TCRdb table keeps only in-frame clones and is missing some. Among roughly 140,000 clones listed, 85% to 90% were seen once. The material sequenced was peripheral blood, taken 28 days after the second AZD1222 dose. This clonotype was sampled from an adult who received the AZD1222 COVID-19 vaccine. The chain is built from TRBV5-1 and TRBJ1-2; D may be TRBD1 (6 bases). CDR3 DNA: TGCGCCAGCAGCTCAGGGGATTCGGGCTACACCTTC. Translation: CASSSGDSGYTF.